This T cell receptor beta chain comes out of a study of blood T cells in healthy people across ages. Study at large: About one barcoded beta molecule was captured per two T cells (by template switching).

With regard to this clonotype: Antigen: not known. A much bigger clone sits one base away, suggesting this may be a read error.

V gave up 0 bases and J gave up 1 base, with 9 bases separating them. Germline assignment: CDR1 SGHTA and CDR2 FQGTGA. The CDR3 contains 15 residues. General observations from the study: Roughly linear age-related decline in beta diversity appeared, significant by age approximately 40.

Primers used in a second PCR of about 6 to 11 cycles were a sample-barcoded 5' primer and a J-beta primer mix. TCRdb re-analysed the 5' RACE reads in MiXCR, keeping a single row per CDR3 protein. The profile shows roughly 640,000 distinct CDR3 sequences, 25% to 30% of them singletons. Specimen: blood. V is TRBV7-3 and J is TRBJ1-1; D gene unclear. The TCR comes from a woman aged 80 or older in good health. CDR3 residues: CASSLTSNSNTEAFF. The DNA of the CDR3 is TGTGCCAGCAGCTTAACGAGCAACTCGAACACTGAAGCTTTCTTT.